The following is a T cell receptor beta chain sequence with its context. Its target is unknown. The entry originates in a study of T cell responses to AZD1222 COVID-19 vaccine. Study-wide results and caveats: Repertoire sampling was restricted to post-peak T cell response timepoints. The number of AZD1222 recipients seropositive at baseline was only 6 or 7. Donors skewed white British and female; clonal diversity was possibly underestimated.

Assay used: immunoSEQ multiplex PCR; TCRdb lists only in-frame clones, some missing. The table lists around 150,000 clones, around 94% of them singletons. The CDR3 is 15 amino acids. Germline V CDR1 and CDR2: SGHVS, FQNEAQ. V was cut by 2 bases and J by 3 bases, with 10 bases left in between. The sample in question was peripheral blood, obtained on day 0 of AZD1222 vaccination. This rearrangement joins TRBV7-8 to TRBJ2-2; either TRBD1 or TRBD2 may supply D (6 bases each). The source is an adult in good health. The CDR3 loop reads CASSLRRGDTGELFF. The CDR3 coding sequence is TGTGCCAGCAGCTTACGGAGGGGGGACACCGGGGAGCTGTTTTTT.